A selection of T cell receptor beta chains follows, all from one sample in a study of blood T cell repertoires in COVID-19. Clones were sequenced by immunoSEQ multiplex PCR, and TCRdb holds only the in-frame ones, with some missing. The sample carries roughly 230,000 clones, around 81% recorded once. Specimen: peripheral blood. Receptor source: a woman aged 60 to 75 with active or convalescent COVID-19. Both conserved end residues are part of each CDR3. The D gene is left open where the match is weak. Not every row has a clone size; where given, it reads once, few, many or a size class.

v_gene	j_gene	d_gene	abundance	CDR3nt	CDR3aa
TRBV2	TRBJ1-2	.	.	TGTGCCAGCAGTGCCGACTATGGCTACACCTTC	CASSADYGYTF
TRBV6-5	TRBJ2-3	.	.	TGTGCCAGCAGTTTCGGGAGCTATCGCACAGATACGCAGTATTTT	CASSFGSYRTDTQYF
TRBV5-1	TRBJ2-3	TRBD2	once	TGCGCCAGCAGCTTGGTAGCGGGACACACAGATACGCAGTATTTT	CASSLVAGHTDTQYF
TRBV5-5	TRBJ2-5	.	.	TGTGCCAGCAGCTTGGAGTATCTAGATGAGACCCAGTACTTC	CASSLEYLDETQYF
TRBV6-5	TRBJ2-7	.	few	TGTGCCAGCAGTTACAGCAGGGGATACGAGCAGTACTTC	CASSYSRGYEQYF
TRBV4-1	TRBJ1-6	.	.	TGCGCCAGCAGCAGCCGGACAGACTATAATTCACCCCTCCACTTT	CASSSRTDYNSPLHF
TRBV5-1	TRBJ2-7	.	few	TGCGCCAGCAGCTTGAGGGGATTGGAGGGGCAGTACTTC	CASSLRGLEGQYF
TRBV29-1	TRBJ2-1	.	.	TGCAGCGTTGAAGGGGAATACGGGGGGCCTTCCTTCGAGCAGTTCTTC	CSVEGEYGGPSFEQFF
TRBV5-1	TRBJ1-2	.	once	TGCGCCAGCAGCTTGGACACCAACTATGGCTACACCTTC	CASSLDTNYGYTF
TRBV6-5	TRBJ1-3	.	.	TGTGCCAGCAGTTACGCAGGTCCCGGGACTGGAAACACCATATATTTT	CASSYAGPGTGNTIYF
TRBV19	TRBJ2-5	TRBD2	.	TGTGCCAGTAGTATTGGAGGAGCGGGGGGAACGGAGACCCAGTACTTC	CASSIGGAGGTETQYF
TRBV13	TRBJ1-3	.	.	TGTGCCAGCAGCTACCGAAGGAGATCTGGAAACACCATATATTTT	CASSYRRRSGNTIYF
TRBV3-1/TRBV3-2	TRBJ2-3	TRBD2	.	TGTGCCAGCAGCCCCGGACTAGCGGTGAGCACAGATACGCAGTATTTT	CASSPGLAVSTDTQYF
TRBV6-5	TRBJ1-5	TRBD1	.	TGTGCCAGCCGGGACAGGGACAATCAGCCCCAGCATTTT	CASRDRDNQPQHF
TRBV19	TRBJ2-1	TRBD1	.	TGTGCCAGTAGTAAAAGAGGGGGCTATCGTTACAATGAGCAGTTCTTC	CASSKRGGYRYNEQFF
TRBV2	TRBJ2-6	.	.	TGTGCCAGCAGTGAGTGGAGGACTGGGGCCAACGTCCTGACTTTC	CASSEWRTGANVLTF
TRBV3-1/TRBV3-2	TRBJ1-1	.	.	TGTGCCAGCAGCCAAGGAAACGCGCCGGGGACTTTCTTT	CASSQGNAPGTFF
TRBV4-1	TRBJ2-4	TRBD2	.	TGCGCCAGCAGCCGGGATAGCGGGGGGCCGGAGAAAAACATTCAGTACTTC	CASSRDSGGPEKNIQYF
TRBV6-1	TRBJ2-7	.	few	TGTGCCAGCAGTGAACCGTTAATAGCGGACTTCTACGAGCAGTACTTC	CASSEPLIADFYEQYF
TRBV6-6	TRBJ2-1	.	.	TGTGCCAGCAGTTACTCAACCCATAGTGATGAGCAGTTCTTC	CASSYSTHSDEQFF
TRBV3-1/TRBV3-2	TRBJ1-2	TRBD1	.	TGTGCCAGCAGACCAGGACAGGGAGGTGGCTACACCTTC	CASRPGQGGGYTF
TRBV19	TRBJ2-3	.	.	TGTGCCAGTAGTATTCCGGGGTATGTGGGCACAGATACGCAGTATTTT	CASSIPGYVGTDTQYF
TRBV30	TRBJ2-3	TRBD2	.	TGTGCCTGGAGCGCTAGCGGGAGTGGTGGCGATACGCAGTATTTT	CAWSASGSGGDTQYF
TRBV5-4	TRBJ1-2	.	.	TGTGCCAGCAGCTCCCCCCTAGGCTACTATGGCTACACCTTC	CASSSPLGYYGYTF
TRBV7-8	TRBJ2-1	TRBD1	.	TGTGCCAGCAGCCGGAACACAGGGGCCCCCTACAATGAGCAGTTCTTC	CASSRNTGAPYNEQFF
TRBV23-1	TRBJ2-7	.	.	TGCGCCAGCTGCCTTGGGCCGCTCGAGCAGTACTTC	CASCLGPLEQYF
TRBV19	TRBJ1-5	TRBD1	.	TGTGCCAGTAGTATGCTCCGAGGACAGGGGAAAGGCAATCAGCCCCAGCATTTT	CASSMLRGQGKGNQPQHF
TRBV5-6	TRBJ2-7	.	.	TGTGCCAGCAGCCTAGCCAACCGCCCCTACGAGCAGTACTTC	CASSLANRPYEQYF
TRBV30	TRBJ2-4	TRBD1	.	TGTGCCTGGAGCTTAGGACAGGGCCGGAGAAACATTCAGTACTTC	CAWSLGQGRRNIQYF
TRBV6-5	TRBJ2-1	TRBD1	.	TGTGCCAGCAGTCCGACAGGGGAATCCTACAATGAGCAGTTCTTC	CASSPTGESYNEQFF
TRBV19	TRBJ1-5	.	few	TGTGCCAGTAGTATCACAGGGCAGGAGCCCCAGCATTTT	CASSITGQEPQHF
TRBV28	TRBJ1-1	TRBD1	.	TGTGCCAGCAGTTTCGGACAGGTTGAAGCTTTCTTT	CASSFGQVEAFF
TRBV11-3	TRBJ1-1	TRBD1	.	TGTGCCAGCAGCTTAGATCAAGGGACAGGCGGCCTGAACACTGAAGCTTTCTTT	CASSLDQGTGGLNTEAFF
TRBV7-2	TRBJ2-1	TRBD2	.	TGTGCCAGCAGGTTAAGAAGGGCTAGCGGGAGCTTAAATGAGCAGTTCTTC	CASRLRRASGSLNEQFF
TRBV10-3	TRBJ1-2	.	.	TGTGCCATCTCGAGTGGGCAGGATGGTGGCTACACCTTC	CAISSGQDGGYTF
TRBV3-1/TRBV3-2	TRBJ1-1	.	.	TGTGCCAGCAGCCAAGGACCCTGGGGCATGAACACTGAAGCTTTCTTT	CASSQGPWGMNTEAFF
TRBV7-2	TRBJ2-3	.	.	TGTGCCAGCAGCTCGAGGGGGAACACAGATACGCAGTATTTT	CASSSRGNTDTQYF
TRBV6-6	TRBJ2-3	TRBD2	few	TGTGCCAGCAGTCTAGAGACTAGCGGGAGGGTCGGCGATACGCAGTATTTT	CASSLETSGRVGDTQYF
TRBV11-1	TRBJ2-1	.	once	TGTGCCAGCAGCCGCCAACTAGCAAGCTCCTACAATGAGCAGTTCTTC	CASSRQLASSYNEQFF
TRBV28	TRBJ2-7	TRBD2	once	TGTGCCAGCAGTTTCAGCGGGGTCGCCTACGAGCAGTACTTC	CASSFSGVAYEQYF